These T cell receptor beta chains were read from a single sample in a study of T cell responses to AZD1222 COVID-19 vaccine. Sequencing used immunoSEQ multiplex PCR; TCRdb keeps in-frame clones, though not all of them. There are fewer than 200,000 clones in the sample; around nine tenths occur only once, and 3.6% lies in the top ten. The material was peripheral blood, obtained 28 days after the second dose of the MenACWY control vaccine. These receptors came from an adult who received the MenACWY meningococcal vaccine as a control. CDR3s leave out the opening cysteine and the closing phenylalanine or tryptophan. The D gene is left open where the match is weak.

>.|TRBV29-1
SGKQGGGEQY
>TRBD1|TRBV5-4
ASSTTGISQPQH
>.|TRBV30
AWSTGSAIPLH
>.|TRBV2
ASSEDLGDNEQF
>TRBD2|TRBV5-6
ASSLSGNSYNEQF
>.|TRBV7-8
ASSPTGEAF
>.|TRBV28
ASTSSWGGNTGELF
>.|TRBV4-1
ASSQELVGGGSGANVLT
>TRBD1|TRBV19
ASSPTGGGTQY
>.|TRBV28
ASSLSFETQY
>.|TRBV7-8
ASSPSGAATEKLF
>.|TRBV7-3
ASSLGYRETQY
>.|TRBV14
ASSQDRGNTIY
>TRBD1|TRBV19
ASSWTGTDPEKLF
>TRBD2|TRBV7-9
ASSLSLTAGTYNEQF
>.|TRBV9
ASSPSFLAGTGELF
>.|TRBV3-1/TRBV3-2
ASSQVLAGVDPPLH
>.|TRBV18
ASSPLLQETQY
>.|TRBV29-1
SVGPGSSYEQY
>.|TRBV7-9
ASSLAFEQF
>.|TRBV11-2
ASSYPGTPYEQY
>.|TRBV19
ASSIQMGSDEQY
>.|TRBV16
ASSQSGSSGNTIY
>.|TRBV19
ASSTARRSNTEAF